This TCR beta chain stems from a study of cytomegalovirus exposure and HLA in healthy donors. The PCR made use of 60 Vbeta and 13 Jbeta primers. Libraries were prepared by immunoSEQ multiplex PCR; TCRdb keeps only in-frame clonotypes and omits some of them. The data hold approximately 130,000 clones, with around 75% observed a single time. The origin of this receptor is a man aged 25-45 years in good health and CMV-seronegative. Sample: PBMCs.

As DNA, the CDR3 is TGTGCCCGCGGGACAGGAGATGGTTCTAGCAATCAGCCCCAGCATTTT. This codes for CARGTGDGSSNQPQHF. The rearrangement links TRBV21-1 to TRBJ1-5; the table's D call, TRBD1, has no DNA check behind it. TRBV21-1 is deemed a pseudogene. The CDR3 is 16 amino acids.